This T cell receptor beta chain came from a study of T-cell reconstitution after alpha-beta-depleted transplantation in children. CDR1 is MGHRA and CDR2 is YSYEKL in the germline V gene. V gave up 4 bases and J gave up 2 bases; unmatched junction bases: 3. The CDR3 is made up of 16 amino acids. The sample holds many counts of this clonotype. What it binds is not known. Study-wide findings and caveats: Newly produced T cells mostly accounted for T-cell counts and diversity one year post-transplant. Some patients' high day-60 TCRbeta diversity was traced to surviving recipient T cells and thymic progenitors.

Library preparation (for TCRbeta) was performed with unique molecular identifiers. TCRdb reanalysed the PCR reads using MiXCR and keeps one entry per CDR3 protein. The profile shows under 4,500 distinct CDR3 sequences, approximately 20% of them singletons. The V gene is TRBV4-1, the J gene TRBJ2-1; 12 bases are shared with TRBD2. The receptor was derived from a male patient under 10 years old who had a stem cell transplant for acute lymphoblastic leukemia, so the T cells may come from the graft donor. Sequenced here: PBMCs, mostly from graft donor cells, sampled 180 days after TCRalphabeta/CD19-depleted stem cell transplant. The CDR3 bases are TGCGCCAGCAGCCCTCGACTAGCGGGAGCCTACAATGAGCAGTTCTTC. Protein: CASSPRLAGAYNEQFF.